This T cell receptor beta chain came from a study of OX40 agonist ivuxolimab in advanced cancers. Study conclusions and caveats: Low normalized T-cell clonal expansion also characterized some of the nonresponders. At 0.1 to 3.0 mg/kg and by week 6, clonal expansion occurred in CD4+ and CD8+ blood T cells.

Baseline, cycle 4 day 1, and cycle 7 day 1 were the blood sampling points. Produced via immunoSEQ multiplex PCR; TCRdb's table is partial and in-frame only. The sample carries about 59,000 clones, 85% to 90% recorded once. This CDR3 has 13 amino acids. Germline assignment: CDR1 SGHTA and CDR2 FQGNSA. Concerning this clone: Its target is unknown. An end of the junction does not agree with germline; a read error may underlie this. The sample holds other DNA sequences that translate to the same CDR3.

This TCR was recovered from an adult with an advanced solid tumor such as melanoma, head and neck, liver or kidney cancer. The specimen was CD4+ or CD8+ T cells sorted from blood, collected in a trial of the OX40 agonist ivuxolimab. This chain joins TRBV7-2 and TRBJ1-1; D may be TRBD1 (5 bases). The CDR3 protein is CASTPTAGTEAFF. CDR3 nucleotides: TGTGCCAGCACCCCGACAGCCGGCACTGAAGCCTTCTTT.